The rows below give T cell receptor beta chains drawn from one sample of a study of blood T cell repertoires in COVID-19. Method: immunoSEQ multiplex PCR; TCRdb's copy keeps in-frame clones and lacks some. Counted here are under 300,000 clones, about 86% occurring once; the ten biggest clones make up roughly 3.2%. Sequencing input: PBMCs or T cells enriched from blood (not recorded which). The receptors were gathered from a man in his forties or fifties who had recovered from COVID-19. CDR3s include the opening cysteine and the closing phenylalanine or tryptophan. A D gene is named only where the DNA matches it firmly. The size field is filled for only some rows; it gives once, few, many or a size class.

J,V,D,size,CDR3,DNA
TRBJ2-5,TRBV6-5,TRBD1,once,CASSPLTGVGETQYF,TGTGCCAGCAGTCCTCTAACAGGGGTTGGGGAGACCCAGTACTTC
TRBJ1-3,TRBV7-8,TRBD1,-,CASSTRTGKNTIYF,TGTGCCAGCAGCACACGGACAGGCAAGAACACCATATATTTT
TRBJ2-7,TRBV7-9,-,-,CASSPGQFNEQYF,TGTGCCAGCAGCCCTGGACAGTTCAACGAGCAGTACTTC
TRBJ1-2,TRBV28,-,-,CASSFYSYGYTF,TGTGCCAGCAGTTTTTACAGCTATGGCTACACCTTC
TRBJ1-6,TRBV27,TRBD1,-,CASSLSGTGEYSPLHF,TGTGCCAGCAGTTTGTCCGGGACAGGGGAGTATTCACCCCTCCACTTT
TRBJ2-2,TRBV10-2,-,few,CASSDLAENTGELFF,TGCGCCAGCAGTGATCTAGCAGAGAACACCGGGGAGCTGTTTTTT
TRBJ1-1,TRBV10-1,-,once,CASSEKEQTEAFF,TGCGCCAGCAGTGAAAAAGAGCAAACTGAAGCTTTCTTT
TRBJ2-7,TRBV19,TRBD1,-,CASSPSSLQGSSYEQYF,TGTGCCAGTAGCCCCTCTTCCTTACAGGGGAGCTCCTACGAGCAGTACTTC
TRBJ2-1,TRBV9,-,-,CASSVLGGGAVNEQFF,TGTGCCAGCAGCGTGCTTGGTGGGGGGGCAGTGAATGAGCAGTTCTTC
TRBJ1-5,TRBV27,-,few,CASRRVSNQPQHF,TGTGCCAGCCGACGGGTTAGCAATCAGCCCCAGCATTTT
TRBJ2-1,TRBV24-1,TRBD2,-,CATSDLRPSGLSYNEQFF,TGTGCCACCAGTGATTTGCGCCCTAGCGGACTCTCCTACAATGAGCAGTTCTTC
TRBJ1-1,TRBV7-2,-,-,CASSLLRGMNTEAFF,TGTGCCAGCAGCTTATTGAGGGGGATGAACACTGAAGCTTTCTTT
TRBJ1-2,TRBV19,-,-,CASTPTGLNYGYTF,TGTGCCAGTACCCCGACAGGTTTGAACTATGGCTACACCTTC
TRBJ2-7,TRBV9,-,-,CASSFDLAPSYEQYF,TGTGCCAGCAGCTTTGATCTAGCGCCGTCCTACGAGCAGTACTTC
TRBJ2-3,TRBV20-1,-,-,CSASRSRGSLRDTQYF,TGCAGTGCTAGTCGTTCCCGGGGTTCCCTCAGAGATACGCAGTATTTT
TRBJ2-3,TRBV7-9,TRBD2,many,CASRWASGRTSTDTQYF,TGTGCCAGCCGCTGGGCTAGCGGGAGGACTAGCACAGATACGCAGTATTTT
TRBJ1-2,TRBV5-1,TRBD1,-,CASSYMGQADYGYTF,TGCGCCAGCAGCTACATGGGACAGGCGGACTATGGCTACACCTTC
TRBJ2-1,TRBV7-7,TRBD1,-,CASSPSGTGRYNEQFF,TGTGCTAGCAGCCCCTCTGGGACAGGGCGGTACAATGAGCAGTTCTTC
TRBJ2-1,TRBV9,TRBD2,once,CASSVRLAGVSNEQFF,TGTGCCAGCAGCGTGCGACTAGCGGGAGTTAGTAATGAGCAGTTCTTC
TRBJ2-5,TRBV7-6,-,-,CASSLSTTYQETQYF,TGTGCCAGCAGCTTATCGACAACGTACCAAGAGACCCAGTACTTC
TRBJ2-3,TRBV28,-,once,CASSLSQGISDTQYF,TGTGCCAGCAGTTTATCCCAGGGGATCTCAGATACGCAGTATTTT
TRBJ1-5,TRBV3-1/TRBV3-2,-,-,CASSQGGRVGNQPQHF,TGTGCCAGCAGCCAAGGGGGGAGGGTAGGCAATCAGCCCCAGCATTTT
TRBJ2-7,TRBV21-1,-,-,CASRPRGGGRFEQYF,TGTGCCAGCAGACCCCGAGGGGGAGGGAGGTTCGAGCAGTACTTC
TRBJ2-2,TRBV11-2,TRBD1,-,CASSLRRTGGDAGELFF,TGTGCCAGCAGCTTAAGAAGGACAGGGGGTGACGCCGGGGAGCTGTTTTTT
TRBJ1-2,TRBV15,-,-,CATSKRADGYTF,TGTGCCACCAGCAAGAGGGCGGATGGCTACACCTTC
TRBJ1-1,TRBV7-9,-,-,CASSTPTRGTEAFF,TGTGCCAGCAGCACGCCGACACGGGGGACTGAAGCTTTCTTT
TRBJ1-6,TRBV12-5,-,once,CASASRGPSPLHF,TGTGCTAGTGCCTCCAGGGGCCCCTCACCCCTCCACTTT
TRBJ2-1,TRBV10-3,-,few,CAIFDRTGSYNEQFF,TGTGCCATCTTCGACAGGACTGGCTCCTACAATGAGCAGTTCTTC
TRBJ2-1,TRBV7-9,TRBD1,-,CASSLRQGSYNEQFF,TGTGCCAGCAGCCTTCGACAGGGGTCCTACAATGAGCAGTTCTTC
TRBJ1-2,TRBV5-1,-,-,CASSLGQGPGYTF,TGCGCCAGCAGCTTAGGTCAGGGCCCTGGCTACACCTTC
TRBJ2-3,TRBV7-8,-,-,CASSLASGLRYF,TGTGCCAGCAGCTTAGCGTCTGGGCTCCGGTATTTT
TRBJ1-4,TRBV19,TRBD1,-,CASSRTGSGEKLFF,TGTGCCAGTAGTCGGACAGGGTCTGGTGAAAAACTGTTTTTT
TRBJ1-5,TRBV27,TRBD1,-,CASSRDRGISNQPQHF,TGTGCCAGCAGCCGGGACAGGGGCATAAGCAATCAGCCCCAGCATTTT
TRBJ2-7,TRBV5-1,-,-,CASSRGAGEISYEQYF,TGCGCCAGCAGCCGGGGTGCAGGGGAAATCTCCTACGAGCAGTACTTC
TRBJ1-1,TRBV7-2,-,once,CASRPTFGGGTEAFF,TGTGCCAGCAGACCTACTTTTGGGGGGGGGACTGAAGCTTTCTTT
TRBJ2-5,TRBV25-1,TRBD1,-,CASSRGETQYF,TGTGCCAGCAGCAGGGGGGAGACCCAGTACTTC
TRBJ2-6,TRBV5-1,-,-,CASRQESPGANVLTF,TGCGCCAGCAGACAGGAGAGTCCCGGGGCCAACGTCCTGACTTTC
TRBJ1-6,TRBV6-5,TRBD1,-,CASSSNRGSPLHF,TGTGCCAGCAGTTCCAACAGGGGTTCACCCCTCCACTTT
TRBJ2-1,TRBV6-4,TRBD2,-,CASSDEAGGLGNEQFF,TGTGCCAGCAGTGACGAGGCGGGGGGGCTGGGCAATGAGCAGTTCTTC
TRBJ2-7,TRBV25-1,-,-,CASSETGNLNEQYF,TGTGCCAGCAGTGAAACAGGGAACTTAAACGAGCAGTACTTC
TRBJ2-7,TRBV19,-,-,CATRLVGVDSYEQYF,TGTGCCACTCGCCTAGTCGGGGTGGACAGCTACGAGCAGTACTTC
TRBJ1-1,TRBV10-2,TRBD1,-,CASSRDRPNTEAFF,TGCGCCAGCAGCCGGGACAGGCCGAACACTGAAGCTTTCTTT
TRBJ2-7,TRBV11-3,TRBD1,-,CASSSDRAPVYEQYF,TGTGCCAGCAGCTCGGACAGGGCTCCGGTGTACGAGCAGTACTTC
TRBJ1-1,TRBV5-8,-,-,CASINRPMNTEAFF,TGTGCCAGTATAAACAGGCCAATGAACACTGAAGCTTTCTTT
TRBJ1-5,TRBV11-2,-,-,CASSLLRNQPQHF,TGTGCCAGCAGCTTATTGCGAAATCAGCCCCAGCATTTT
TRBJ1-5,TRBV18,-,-,CASSPRGRSNQPQHF,TGTGCCAGCTCACCACGAGGCCGGAGCAATCAGCCCCAGCATTTT
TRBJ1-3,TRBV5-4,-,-,CASSLGRDLSSGNTIYF,TGTGCCAGCAGCTTGGGGCGGGACCTAAGCTCTGGAAACACCATATATTTT